Sequencing of this T cell receptor (beta chain) was carried out in a study of T-cell reconstitution after alpha-beta-depleted transplantation in children. Findings and limits, study-wide: Approximately two months post-transplant, alpha-beta T cells reportedly originated from several hundred expanded graft clones.

Unique molecular identifiers were incorporated when the TCRbeta library was constructed. From the PCR reads, TCRdb called clonotypes with MiXCR, one entry per CDR3 protein. The sample lists under 250,000 distinct CDR3 sequences, 20% to 30% seen once, with more than 4.5% in the top ten. Turning to this clonotype: Antigen specificity is unknown.

CDR3 size: 16 residues. V lost 4 bases and J lost 4; bases outside the gene matches: 12. Germline CDR1 and CDR2: MGHRA and YSYEKL. The chain has TRBV4-1 and TRBJ1-2, with TRBD1 matching 7 bases. Specimen: PBMCs, mostly from graft donor cells, collected 360 days after TCRalphabeta/CD19-depleted stem cell transplant. The clonotype comes from a female patient aged 2-9 years who had a stem cell transplant for congenital amegakaryocytic thrombocytopenia, so the T cells may come from the graft donor. CDR3: CASSPQPEAGGYGYTF. In DNA form, the CDR3 reads TGCGCCAGCAGCCCACAACCAGAGGCAGGGGGCTATGGCTACACCTTC.